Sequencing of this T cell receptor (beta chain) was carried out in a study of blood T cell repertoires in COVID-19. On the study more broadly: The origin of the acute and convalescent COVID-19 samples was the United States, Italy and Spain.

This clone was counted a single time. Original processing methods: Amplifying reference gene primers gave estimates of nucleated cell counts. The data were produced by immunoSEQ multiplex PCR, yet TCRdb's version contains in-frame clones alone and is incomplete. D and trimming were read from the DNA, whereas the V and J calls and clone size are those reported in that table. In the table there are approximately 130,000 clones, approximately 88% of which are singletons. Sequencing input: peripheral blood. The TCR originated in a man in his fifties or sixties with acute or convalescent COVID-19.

DNA for the CDR3: TGCGCCAGCAGCCCAAACAGGGGAGCAGATACGCAGTATTTT. This translates into CASSPNRGADTQYF. The chain links TRBV5-1 to TRBJ2-3; 7 bases match TRBD1. The CDR3 runs to 14 residues. Germline assignment: CDR1 SGHRS and CDR2 YFSETQ. Trimming at V came to 4 bases and at J to 4 bases, leaving 6 bases not matched to a gene.